One and the same sample provided the 29 T cell receptor beta chains below, sequenced in a study of cytomegalovirus exposure and HLA in healthy donors. This PCR relied on a set of 60 Vbeta primers and 13 Jbeta primers. Produced via immunoSEQ multiplex PCR; TCRdb's table is partial and in-frame only. The sample yields about 140,000 clones, over 70% seen once. The specimen was PBMCs. Source of these receptors: a man aged 35 to 55 in good health and CMV-seronegative.

The chain carries TRBV19 and TRBJ1-5; D ambiguous. CDR1 LNHDA and CDR2 SQIVND come from the germline V gene (reference sequence). V was pared by 7 bases and J by 2 bases, with 15 bases between. The CDR3 loop spans 15 amino acids. The CDR3 sequence: CASTPASTRNQPQHF. CDR3 DNA sequence: TGTGCCAGTACCCCTGCCTCAACACGCAATCAGCCCCAGCATTTT.

V usage is TRBV7-3 and J usage is TRBJ2-2; no reliable D call. V lost 5 bases, J lost 8 bases, and 12 bases lay in between. The CDR3 sequence is 13 residues long. From germline, CDR1 is SGHTA and CDR2 FQGTGA. CDR3 protein: CASSLTLSGELFF. In DNA, the CDR3 is TGTGCCAGCAGCCTCACTCTAAGTGGGGAGCTGTTTTTT.

The V and J genes are TRBV29-1 and TRBJ2-7; D uncertain. The CDR3 loop spans 13 amino acids. V gave up 5 bases and J gave up 1 base, with 12 bases separating them. Germline V gene lookup returns CDR1 SQVTM and CDR2 ANQGSEA. CDR3 nucleotides: TGCAGCGTTACCAGTGTTACATCCTACGAGCAGTACTTC. Residues: CSVTSVTSYEQYF.

This clone was observed a handful of times. CDR3 coding DNA: TGTGCCAGCAGTGAGGGGGGATTCACGGGCAATCAGCCCCAGCATTTT. Translation gives CASSEGGFTGNQPQHF. The gene calls are TRBV6-1 and TRBJ1-5; the D gene is possibly TRBD1 (5 bases). The ends were cut back, 3 bases at V and 2 bases at J, with 14 bases in the middle. The CDR3 totals 16 residues. Looked up from germline, CDR1 is MNHNS and CDR2 is SASEGT.

J is TRBJ2-5 and V is TRBV5-1; tentatively, D is TRBD2 (5 bases). Trimming stripped 0 bases from V and 5 bases from J, with 14 bases between. The CDR3 consists of 15 residues. Per germline, CDR1 SGHRS and CDR2 YFSETQ. In DNA, the CDR3 is TGCGCCAGCAGCTTGGCTAGCCCCACGATCGAGACCCAGTACTTC. It specifies CASSLASPTIETQYF.

The V call is TRBV9, the J call TRBJ2-1; D is unclear. Looked up from germline, CDR1 is SGDLS and CDR2 is YYNGEE. The CDR3 is 14 residues long. V was pared by 7 bases and J by 0 bases, with 11 bases between. The CDR3, as DNA: TGTGCCAGCGCCCCGCGGAGCTCCTACAATGAGCAGTTCTTC. Translation gives CASAPRSSYNEQFF.

The chain uses TRBV5-4 and TRBJ2-7, with 9 positions matching TRBD1. V shed 4 bases and J 5 bases; nucleotides not matched to a gene: 7. From germline, CDR1 is SGHNT and CDR2 YYREEE (reference sequence). The CDR3 is 14 amino acids. CDR3 loop: CASSDGTGSDEQYF. The CDR3, as DNA: TGTGCCAGCAGCGACGGGACAGGGTCGGACGAGCAGTACTTC.

The genes are TRBV9 and TRBJ1-6; weak D call: TRBD1 (5 bases). Germline CDR1 is SGDLS and CDR2 is YYNGEE. This CDR3 has 15 amino acids. Trimming stripped 0 bases from V and 10 bases from J, with 14 bases between. Here the CDR3 reads CASSVELAGRSPLHF. The CDR3 region has the DNA TGTGCCAGCAGCGTAGAGCTGGCAGGGCGGTCACCCCTCCACTTT.

This chain joins TRBV27 and TRBJ1-2; 8 bases agree with TRBD1. Looked up from germline, CDR1 is MNHEY and CDR2 is SMNVEV (reference sequence). There are 16 residues in the CDR3. Trimming cost V 5 bases and J 2 bases; bases outside gene matches: 10. CDR3 in DNA: TGTGCCAGCAGTGTTCGCGGACAGGGCGGGAACTATGGCTACACCTTC. Protein sequence: CASSVRGQGGNYGYTF.

This clone was counted only a few times. The chain couples TRBV2 to TRBJ1-3; D remains ambiguous. The CDR3 spans 15 residues. CDR1 SNHLY and CDR2 FYNNEI come from the germline V gene. V lost 5 bases and J lost 0, with 11 bases in between. The DNA of the CDR3 is TGTGCCAGCAGTCCCGAGTGGTCCTCTGGAAACACCATATATTTT. The encoded protein is CASSPEWSSGNTIYF.

The chain employs TRBV5-1 and TRBJ1-1, with a possible D match to TRBD1 (5 bases). The V gene lost 4 bases and the J gene lost 4 bases, with 11 bases spanning the gap. The CDR3 contains 13 residues. Germline CDR1 SGHRS, CDR2 YFSETQ. CDR3: CASSRPGGTEAFF. The CDR3 bases are TGCGCCAGCAGCCGCCCCGGGGGCACTGAAGCTTTCTTT.

V gene TRBV7-2 combines with J gene TRBJ1-1, with 8 bases identical to TRBD1. CDR3 length: 17 residues. Germline V gene data show CDR1 as SGHTA and CDR2 as FQGNSA. J lost 4 bases, V lost 2 bases, and 12 bases had no gene match. CDR3 coding DNA: TGTGCCAGCAGCTTAACGCCACGACAGGGGTTGGGCACTGAAGCTTTCTTT. The encoded protein is CASSLTPRQGLGTEAFF.

In its sample, this clone was seen once. V is TRBV6-5 and J is TRBJ1-6; D unresolved. This CDR3 region has 14 residues. Deletions cut 0 bases from V and 8 bases from J, with 8 bases between. From germline, CDR1 is MNHEY and CDR2 SVGAGI. This CDR3 is CASSYSRIDSPLHF. In nucleotides, the CDR3 is TGTGCCAGCAGTTACTCGAGAATCGATTCACCCCTCCACTTT.

The chain employs TRBV27 and TRBJ1-6; D call uncertain. Germline CDR1 MNHEY, CDR2 SMNVEV (reference sequence). The V gene lost 5 bases and the J gene lost 9 bases, with 11 bases spanning the gap. This CDR3 has 13 amino acids. The CDR3 protein is CASSPGNLSPLHF. DNA of the CDR3: TGTGCCAGCAGTCCCGGGAACCTTTCACCCCTCCACTTT.

This clone appeared a few times. The CDR3 region has the DNA TGTGCCAGCAGCCCGCCAAGACAAACGAGGGCAGATACGCAGTATTTT. Its translation is CASSPPRQTRADTQYF. The chain employs TRBV7-8 and TRBJ2-3; D perhaps matches TRBD2 (5 bases). The germline V gene encodes CDR1 SGHVS and CDR2 FQNEAQ. Trimming removed 5 bases from V and 4 bases from J, with 19 bases in between. The CDR3 has 16 residues. Drawing the rest from reference TRBV7-8 and TRBJ2-3, the complete variable domain is GAGVSQSPRYKVAKRGQDVALRCDPISGHVSLFWYQQALGQGPEFLTYFQNEAQLDKSGLPSDRFFAERPEGSVSTLKIQRTQQEDSAVYLCASSPPRQTRADTQYFGPGTRLTVL.

This chain uses TRBV18 with TRBJ1-2, with a weak D call TRBD1 (6 bases). V lost 3 bases to trimming and J lost 0 bases, with 8 bases between them. Germline V lookup: CDR1 KGHSH, CDR2 LQKENI. The CDR3 has 14 amino acids. CDR3 protein: CASSPDSTNYGYTF. DNA of the CDR3: TGTGCCAGCTCACCGGACAGTACTAACTATGGCTACACCTTC.

This clone was found a few times. The rearrangement uses TRBV5-1 and TRBJ1-4, with D unresolved. V was trimmed by 7 bases and J by 0 bases, leaving 13 bases between them. Germline V gene sequence: CDR1 SGHRS, CDR2 YFSETQ. This CDR3 spans 15 amino acids. DNA of the CDR3: TGCGCCAGCTCGTCCGGCGGCCCAACTAATGAAAAACTGTTTTTT. It codes for CASSSGGPTNEKLFF.

V gene TRBV30 combines with J gene TRBJ2-3, with a possible D match to TRBD2 (6 bases). Germline V gene sequence: CDR1 GTSNPN, CDR2 SVGIG (reference sequence). V lost 0 bases and J lost 2, with 12 bases in between. The CDR3 sequence is 15 residues long. CDR3 DNA sequence: TGTGCCTGGAGTGTCTTGGCTAGCGACACAGATACGCAGTATTTT. Translated: CAWSVLASDTDTQYF.

This clone was picked up one time. The V and J genes are TRBV9 and TRBJ1-1; D is uncertain. V was shortened by 4 bases and J by 0 bases, with 13 bases between the two germline ends. CDR1 and CDR2 from the germline V gene are SGDLS and YYNGEE. The CDR3 has 15 residues. The CDR3 DNA reads as TGTGCCAGCAGCACCGGACTCTTCATGAACACTGAAGCTTTCTTT. Residues: CASSTGLFMNTEAFF.

This clone was recorded once. J is TRBJ2-2 and V is TRBV5-1; a weak D match, TRBD2 (6 bases). Per the germline V gene, CDR1 is SGHRS and CDR2 is YFSETQ. V lost 4 bases and J 2 bases, leaving 18 bases between the germline ends. The CDR3 covers 17 residues. The CDR3 here is CASSRSSGGFNTGELFF. The CDR3 nucleotides read TGCGCCAGCAGCAGGTCGTCCGGGGGATTTAACACCGGGGAGCTGTTTTTT.

This clone was counted between two and nine times. This chain connects TRBV5-1 to TRBJ1-4; D is unclear. The CDR3 is 14 amino acids. Germline loops: CDR1 SGHRS, CDR2 YFSETQ. The V and J ends lost 0 bases and 8 bases respectively, with 11 bases between them. The CDR3 sequence: CASSLGAPVEKLFF. CDR3 sequence (DNA): TGCGCCAGCAGCTTGGGAGCCCCTGTAGAAAAACTGTTTTTT.

This chain joins TRBV29-1 and TRBJ2-3; 7 nucleotides line up with TRBD1. The V gene's germline CDR1 is SQVTM and CDR2 ANQGSEA. Trimming took 5 bases from V and 5 from J; bases not matched to a gene: 7. CDR3 length: 13 residues. The CDR3 DNA follows: TGCAGCGTTAGGACAGGTGTAGGAGATACGCAGTATTTT. It encodes CSVRTGVGDTQYF.

The chain couples TRBV5-4 to TRBJ2-1; 9 positions match TRBD1. From germline, CDR1 is SGHNT and CDR2 YYREEE (reference sequence). Unmatched junction bases numbered 5, after V lost 0 bases and J lost 7 bases. The CDR3 runs to 15 residues. In DNA form, the CDR3 reads TGTGCCAGCAGCTTGGAACAGGGGGCCAGGAATGAGCAGTTCTTC. Translated, it gives CASSLEQGARNEQFF.

This clone appeared a single time. The V gene is TRBV7-6, the J gene TRBJ2-7; 10 nucleotides match TRBD1. V lost 7 bases and J lost 6; bases outside the gene matches: 9. The CDR3 spans 14 residues. Germline lookup yields CDR1 SGHVS and CDR2 FNYEAQ. DNA for the CDR3: TGTGCCAGCATGCTCGGGACAGGGGTTTCCGAGCAGTACTTC. It translates to CASMLGTGVSEQYF.

V gene TRBV4-3 combines with J gene TRBJ2-3; D perhaps matches TRBD1 (6 bases). V was cut by 2 bases and J by 2 bases, with 11 bases left in between. Germline CDR1 is LGHNA and CDR2 is YSLEER. The CDR3 totals 15 residues. CDR3 in amino acids: CASSQRDTATDTQYF. The CDR3 DNA reads as TGCGCCAGCAGCCAACGGGACACAGCCACAGATACGCAGTATTTT.

The J gene is TRBJ1-1, the V gene TRBV7-2; D is unresolved. The CDR3 extends over 12 amino acids. V lost 5 bases to trimming and J lost 2 bases, with 6 bases between them. The germline V gene has CDR1 SGHTA and CDR2 FQGNSA. DNA for the CDR3: TGTGCCAGCAGCAAGCCAAACACTGAAGCTTTCTTT. Translated: CASSKPNTEAFF.

J is TRBJ1-5 and V is TRBV5-8, with 7 bases that match TRBD1. The CDR3 runs 14 residues. J gave up 1 base and V 4 bases, and 2 bases lay outside the gene matches. CDR1 and CDR2 from the germline V gene are SGHTS and YDEGEE. In DNA, the CDR3 is TGTGCCAGCAGCCGACAGGGAAGCAATCAGCCCCAGCATTTT. It translates to CASSRQGSNQPQHF.

This chain links TRBV5-1 with TRBJ1-1; 8 nucleotides match TRBD1. The V segment lost 3 bases and the J segment 7 bases; nucleotides outside the gene matches: 5. The CDR3 has 13 amino acids. CDR1 is SGHRS and CDR2 is YFSETQ in the germline V gene. The CDR3 DNA reads TGCGCCAGCAGCTGGGGGACAGGACTTGAAGCTTTCTTT. Amino acid sequence: CASSWGTGLEAFF.

This clone was found a few times. The chain joins TRBV28 to TRBJ2-2, with D possibly being TRBD2 (6 bases). V was pared by 3 bases and J by 5 bases, with 13 bases between. CDR3 length: 15 residues. CDR1 and CDR2 from the germline V gene are MDHEN and SYDVKM. The CDR3 nucleotides are TGTGCCAGCAGTTTGGGTGGGGCGGGGACCGGGGAGCTGTTTTTT. This gives the protein CASSLGGAGTGELFF.